Sequencing of this T cell receptor (beta chain) was carried out in a study of blood T cells in healthy people across ages. The study's findings and limits: Both higher diversity and more naive CD4+ cells marked long-lived donors when set against aged donors.

With regard to this clonotype: Its antigen remains unknown.

It was with a sample-barcoded 5' primer and a J-beta primer mix that a second PCR of roughly 7 to 12 cycles was run. TCRdb re-called the 5' RACE reads through MiXCR, storing one row per CDR3 protein. Seen here are over 700,000 distinct CDR3 sequences, around 25% observed once, and the top ten hold 9.4%. The data also belong to a second study, concerning T cells of mothers and their children. That source notes: The study obtained over 9.5 million TCR beta CDR3 reads per mother and 2.5 million to 3 million per child.

Material for sequencing was blood. This TCR was recovered from a boy between 10 and 17 years old in good health.

CDR3 in amino acids: CASSENSLGEQYF. Here the CDR3 DNA reads TGTGCCAGCAGTGAAAACAGTCTTGGGGAGCAGTACTTC. This sequence joins TRBV2 and TRBJ2-5; weak D call: TRBD2 (5 bases). This CDR3 is built from 13 residues. CDR1 and CDR2 from the germline V gene are SNHLY and FYNNEI. V lost 2 bases and J 11 bases, leaving 15 bases between the germline ends.